This entry concerns a single TCR beta chain. V shed 4 bases and J shed 5 bases, with 11 bases lying between them. Looked up from germline, CDR1 is SGDLS and CDR2 is YYNGEE. The CDR3 sequence is 13 residues long. This entry comes from a study of regulatory and conventional T cells in RAG deficiency. The repertoire was sequenced with immunoSEQ multiplex PCR; TCRdb's copy has only in-frame clones and lacks some. The sample yields about 6,700 clones, about four fifths seen once. A further study also used this sample, focusing on regulatory T cells. That source reports: Amplification used 52 TRBV primers and 13 TRBJ primers.

The chain links TRBV9 to TRBJ2-3; D is perhaps TRBD2 (5 bases). This sequence was found in a human donor in good health. Sample: CD8+ T cells sorted from blood. The CDR3 region has the DNA TGTGCCAGCAGCTCCGTCGAGGGAGATACGCAGTATTTT. It is translated as CASSSVEGDTQYF.